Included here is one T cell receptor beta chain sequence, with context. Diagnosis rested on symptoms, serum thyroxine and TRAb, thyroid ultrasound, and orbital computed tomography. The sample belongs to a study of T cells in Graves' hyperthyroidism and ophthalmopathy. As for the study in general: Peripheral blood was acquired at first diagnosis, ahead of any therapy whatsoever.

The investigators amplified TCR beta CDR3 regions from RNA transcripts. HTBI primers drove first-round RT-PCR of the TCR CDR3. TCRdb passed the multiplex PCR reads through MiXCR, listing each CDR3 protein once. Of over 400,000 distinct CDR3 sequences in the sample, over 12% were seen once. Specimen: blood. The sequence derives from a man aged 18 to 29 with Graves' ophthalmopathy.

The CDR3 DNA is TGTGCCTGGAGGACAGGGGGCCCCGCGGACAATGAGCAGTTCTTC. Protein product: CAWRTGGPADNEQFF. The chain joins TRBV30 to TRBJ2-1; 10 nucleotides match TRBD1. Trimming at V came to 3 bases and at J to 5 bases, leaving 7 bases not matched to a gene. CDR3 length equals 15 residues. Per the germline V gene, CDR1 is GTSNPN and CDR2 is SVGIG (reference sequence). The variable domain in full, completed from reference TRBV30 and TRBJ2-1, reads SQTIHQWPATLVQPVGSPLSLECTVEGTSNPNLYWYRQAAGRGLQLLFYSVGIGQISSEVPQNLSASRPQDRQFILSSKKLLLSDSGFYLCAWRTGGPADNEQFFGPGTRLTVL.